This T cell receptor beta chain was identified in a study of T cell responses to AZD1222 COVID-19 vaccine. Sequenced by immunoSEQ multiplex PCR; TCRdb stores in-frame clones only, minus some. The data show 80,000 to 130,000 clones, 85% to 90% seen once. The sequences come from peripheral blood, collected on day 0 of AZD1222 vaccination. The sequence was obtained from an adult in good health.

The CDR3 sequence is CASSSSSGMSTGELFF. CDR3 sequence (DNA): TGCGCCAGCAGCTCGTCTAGCGGGATGAGCACCGGGGAGCTGTTTTTT. The rearrangement joins TRBV5-1 to TRBJ2-2; 9 bases match TRBD2. In germline, CDR1 is SGHRS, CDR2 YFSETQ. Trimming removed 3 bases from V and 4 bases from J; junction bases left unmatched: 7. The CDR3 runs to 16 residues.